Each of the 29 T cell receptor beta chains below was sequenced from the same sample in a study of blood T cell repertoires in COVID-19 (dated by TCRdb to 2020 to 2022). To prepare the library, the immunoSEQ multiplex PCR assay was applied. This immuneACCESS table, as held by TCRdb, lists in-frame sequences with V and J called but not all clones. Of the missing ones, under half trace to an unresolved V gene in checked studies; the others have no known cause. For this sample the table gives about 250,000 clones, of which around 86% were detected only once. 0.85% to 1% of the sample belongs to the ten largest clones. Material for sequencing was peripheral blood. The receptors shown here come from a woman aged 40 to 50 who had recovered from COVID-19.

The chain joins TRBV2 to TRBJ2-2; a weak D match, TRBD2 (5 bases). The V end lost 7 bases, the J end lost 4 bases, and 13 bases lay between the germline ends. The CDR3 has 14 residues. Germline-derived CDR1 and CDR2 are SNHLY and FYNNEI. The CDR3 is CASNGRSGTGELFF. The CDR3 DNA reads as TGTGCCAGCAATGGTCGGAGCGGCACCGGGGAGCTGTTTTTT.

V is TRBV28 and J is TRBJ2-1; no reliable D call. Trimming removed 3 bases from V and 0 bases from J, with 15 bases in between. Germline lookup yields CDR1 MDHEN and CDR2 SYDVKM. The CDR3 has 17 amino acids. CDR3 amino acids: CASSFLGDRGSYNEQFF. The CDR3 DNA follows: TGTGCCAGCAGTTTCTTAGGAGATCGAGGCTCCTACAATGAGCAGTTCTTC.

The rearrangement joins TRBV5-1 to TRBJ2-3; 9 nucleotides line up with TRBD2. After removal of 0 bases from V and 1 base from J, the junction contained 12 bases not matched to a gene. This CDR3 is built from 19 residues. From germline, CDR1 is SGHRS and CDR2 YFSETQ. CDR3 nucleotide sequence: TGCGCCAGCAGCTTGGGGCTTAGCGGGAGCCTTCGAGGCACAGATACGCAGTATTTT. It specifies CASSLGLSGSLRGTDTQYF.

The chain links TRBV5-5 to TRBJ2-7; 8 bases fit TRBD1. Unmatched junction bases numbered 7, after V lost 2 bases and J lost 3 bases. This CDR3 region has 15 residues. In germline, CDR1 is SGHKS, CDR2 YYEKEE (reference sequence). The CDR3 DNA follows: TGTGCCAGCAGCTTTGCCCTCGGACAGGGCTACGAGCAGTACTTC. This translates into CASSFALGQGYEQYF.

The J gene is TRBJ1-5, the V gene TRBV6-1, with D hard to call. V lost 6 bases, J lost 4 bases, and 10 bases lay in between. Germline V gives CDR1 MNHNS, CDR2 SASEGT. The CDR3 sequence is 13 residues long. The DNA for the CDR3 is TGTGCCAGCAGACCCCAGGAAAATCAGCCCCAGCATTTT. This translates into CASRPQENQPQHF.

The chain couples TRBV19 to TRBJ2-5, with TRBD2 matching 11 bases. Germline CDR1 and CDR2: LNHDA and SQIVND (reference sequence). Trimming at V came to 8 bases and at J to 4 bases, leaving 9 bases not matched to a gene. CDR3 size: 15 residues. The CDR3 DNA reads as TGTGCCAGTGGCAAACTAGCGGGAGTCGGAGAGACCCAGTACTTC. It codes for CASGKLAGVGETQYF.

This chain uses TRBV27 with TRBJ2-3; 9 bases match TRBD2. The CDR3 covers 15 residues. The V gene's germline CDR1 is MNHEY and CDR2 SMNVEV (reference sequence). V lost 6 bases to trimming and J lost 6 bases; unmatched junction nucleotides: 10. The CDR3 loop reads CASRDPRLAVDTQYF. Here the CDR3 DNA reads TGTGCCAGCAGAGATCCGAGACTAGCGGTGGATACGCAGTATTTT.

This clone has a handful of counts. CDR3 in DNA: TGTGCCAGCAGGCCCGGGACAGGAAGCGGCTACACCTTC. Its translation: CASRPGTGSGYTF. This chain connects TRBV6-6 to TRBJ1-2; 8 bases are a match to TRBD1. Per the germline V gene, CDR1 is MNHNY and CDR2 is SVGAGI (reference sequence). V shed 6 bases and J 8 bases; nucleotides not matched to a gene: 8. CDR3 length: 13 residues.

The genes are TRBV18 and TRBJ2-3; TRBD2 aligns across 10 bases. The CDR3 sequence is 17 residues long. J was trimmed by 3 bases and V by 3 bases; bases with no gene match: 9. Germline V gene data show CDR1 as KGHSH and CDR2 as LQKENI. The CDR3: CASSPRQGAGGTDTQYF. As DNA, the CDR3 is TGTGCCAGCTCACCCCGGCAGGGAGCGGGAGGGACAGATACGCAGTATTTT.

This clone has more than one count but fewer than ten. This chain connects TRBV5-8 to TRBJ2-3; 14 nucleotides agree with TRBD2. The V gene end was trimmed by 5 bases and the J gene end by 0 bases; junction bases not matched to a gene: 8. The germline V gene encodes CDR1 SGHTS and CDR2 YDEGEE. The CDR3 runs 18 residues. The CDR3 loop is CASSASGTSGGSTDTQYF. For the CDR3, the DNA is TGTGCCAGCAGTGCTAGCGGGACTAGCGGGGGAAGCACAGATACGCAGTATTTT.

The chain carries TRBV11-2 and TRBJ2-1; a possible D gene is TRBD2 (6 bases). The germline V gene encodes CDR1 SGHAT and CDR2 FQNNGV. This CDR3 is 13 amino acids long. V dropped 4 bases and J dropped 5 bases, with 9 bases sitting between them. CDR3 coding DNA: TGTGCCAGCAGCTGGGGGGAGGACAATGAGCAGTTCTTC. Translation: CASSWGEDNEQFF.

The rearrangement joins TRBV5-4 to TRBJ2-7, with D possibly TRBD1 on 5 matching bases. The V gene lost 4 bases and the J gene lost 5 bases, with 10 bases spanning the gap. The CDR3 extends over 12 amino acids. CDR1 is SGHNT and CDR2 is YYREEE in the germline V gene (reference sequence). The CDR3 loop reads CASSARVDEQYF. The CDR3 nucleotides are TGTGCCAGCAGCGCCAGGGTAGACGAGCAGTACTTC.

This clone has just a few counts. V gene TRBV4-1 combines with J gene TRBJ2-7; the D is unclear. CDR3 length equals 12 residues. From germline, CDR1 is MGHRA and CDR2 YSYEKL. Trimming shortened V by 8 bases and J by 3 bases, and 11 bases separated the two germline ends. The CDR3 spells CASSTPDYEQYF. The CDR3 bases are TGCGCCAGCTCGACACCAGACTACGAGCAGTACTTC.

In this sample, this clone turned up once. The chain joins TRBV20-1 to TRBJ1-1; weak D call: TRBD1 (6 bases). The CDR3 has 11 amino acids. The germline V gene encodes CDR1 DFQATT and CDR2 SNEGSKA (reference sequence). V was clipped by 6 bases and J by 5 bases, with 10 bases between them. The CDR3 DNA sequence: TGCAGTGCAGTCGACAGGACTGAAGCTTTCTTT. Its translation: CSAVDRTEAFF.

This chain uses TRBV9 with TRBJ1-2; tentative D call: TRBD1 (6 bases). The V end was cut by 0 bases, the J end by 2 bases, with 14 bases between. CDR1 is SGDLS, CDR2 YYNGEE, per germline. This CDR3 has 16 residues. The CDR3 spells CASSVAPQTGNYGYTF. In DNA form, the CDR3 reads TGTGCCAGCAGCGTAGCGCCACAGACAGGAAACTATGGCTACACCTTC.

This clone has a single count. The chain combines TRBV24-1 with TRBJ2-1; 14 nucleotides align to TRBD2. This CDR3 spans 18 amino acids. Germline V gene sequence: CDR1 KGHDR, CDR2 SFDVKD. V was pared by 6 bases and J by 2 bases, with 8 bases of the junction left unmatched. In DNA form, the CDR3 reads TGTGCCACCAGTTCGACTAGCGGGAGGGCCTTCGCCTACAATGAGCAGTTCTTC. This encodes CATSSTSGRAFAYNEQFF.

This chain connects TRBV7-9 to TRBJ2-7; D perhaps matches TRBD1 (6 bases). The length of the CDR3 is 15 residues. Germline assignment: CDR1 SEHNR and CDR2 FQNEAQ (reference sequence). The ends were cut back, 1 base at V and 2 bases at J, with 12 bases in the middle. The CDR3 DNA is TGTGCCAGCAGCTTAGATGCAGGGGCAACCTACGAGCAGTACTTC. Protein: CASSLDAGATYEQYF.

This clone was seen a handful of times. The J gene is TRBJ2-7, the V gene TRBV29-1; TRBD1 might be the D (5 bases). The CDR3 contains 12 residues. CDR1 is SQVTM and CDR2 is ANQGSEA in the germline V gene. The V gene lost 4 bases and the J gene lost 5 bases, with 12 bases spanning the gap. The CDR3 is CSVGLTEDEQYF. CDR3 nucleotides: TGCAGCGTTGGCCTGACAGAAGACGAGCAGTACTTC.

The rearrangement uses TRBV7-2 and TRBJ1-2, with TRBD1 as a possible D gene (5 bases). V was cut by 0 bases and J by 5 bases, with 16 bases left in between. Germline V lookup: CDR1 SGHTA, CDR2 FQGNSA. The CDR3 spans 16 residues. The CDR3: CASSLAVGANSYGYTF. The DNA for the CDR3 is TGTGCCAGCAGCTTAGCGGTAGGGGCCAATAGTTATGGCTACACCTTC.

This clone appeared once. The rearrangement uses TRBV7-9 and TRBJ1-5; D is undetermined. The CDR3 is 14 residues long. The germline V gene encodes CDR1 SEHNR and CDR2 FQNEAQ (reference sequence). V lost 4 bases to trimming and J lost 6 bases, with 13 bases between them. The CDR3 is CASSSTVGGQPQHF. CDR3 in DNA: TGTGCCAGCAGCTCCACAGTAGGTGGTCAGCCCCAGCATTTT.

CDR3 residues: CASSISGEQPQHF. Here the CDR3 DNA reads TGTGCCAGTAGTATTTCTGGGGAGCAGCCCCAGCATTTT. This chain uses TRBV19 with TRBJ1-5, with no clear D. CDR3 size: 13 residues. Deletions cut 3 bases from V and 7 bases from J, with 10 bases between. CDR1 is LNHDA, CDR2 SQIVND, per germline (reference sequence).

The CDR3 loop reads CASRALVGGTQYF. As DNA, the CDR3 is TGTGCCAGCAGGGCCCTGGTGGGAGGGACCCAGTACTTC. The genes are TRBV27 and TRBJ2-5; D is perhaps TRBD2 (6 bases). V was shortened by 6 bases and J by 7 bases, with 15 bases between the two germline ends. Germline lookup yields CDR1 MNHEY and CDR2 SMNVEV (reference sequence). The CDR3 totals 13 residues.

This clone appeared a single time. This rearrangement joins TRBV30 to TRBJ2-3; D is possibly TRBD2 (5 bases). The CDR3 is 15 amino acids. CDR1 and CDR2 (germline): GTSNPN, SVGIG (reference sequence). V lost 4 bases and J 4 bases, leaving 18 bases between the germline ends. In nucleotides, the CDR3 is TGTGCCTGGATTCCCCCCCGGGGAGATGCAGATACGCAGTATTTT. It specifies CAWIPPRGDADTQYF.

V and J are TRBV5-1 and TRBJ2-5; D perhaps matches TRBD1 (5 bases). The V end lost 2 bases, the J end lost 3 bases, and 5 bases lay between the germline ends. The CDR3 extends over 12 amino acids. In germline, CDR1 is SGHRS, CDR2 YFSETQ. CDR3 protein: CASSLQEETQYF. As DNA, the CDR3 is TGCGCCAGCAGCTTACAGGAAGAGACCCAGTACTTC.

V usage is TRBV7-3 and J usage is TRBJ1-1; D is perhaps TRBD1 (6 bases). V was cut by 5 bases and J by 0 bases, with 13 bases left in between. The CDR3 runs 15 residues. CDR1 is SGHTA, CDR2 FQGTGA, per germline. This chain's CDR3 is CASSQTGTMNTEAFF. The CDR3 nucleotides are TGTGCCAGCAGCCAAACAGGGACTATGAACACTGAAGCTTTCTTT.

V and J are TRBV28 and TRBJ2-5, with 11 nucleotides matching TRBD1. Germline CDR1 MDHEN, CDR2 SYDVKM. V gave up 3 bases and J gave up 5 bases; unmatched junction bases: 5. This CDR3 comprises 15 residues. CDR3 region: CASSFPDRGLETQYF. Written as DNA, the CDR3 is TGTGCCAGCAGTTTTCCGGACAGGGGGCTGGAGACCCAGTACTTC.

The rearrangement links TRBV4-1 to TRBJ1-2; no reliable D call. There are 15 residues in the CDR3. Germline loops: CDR1 MGHRA, CDR2 YSYEKL. Trimming took 2 bases from V and 3 from J, leaving 13 bases between them. DNA for the CDR3: TGCGCCAGCAGCCAAATCCTGAGTGGAGACTATGGCTACACCTTC. This gives the protein CASSQILSGDYGYTF.

This clone is a singleton in its sample. The rearrangement uses TRBV7-2 and TRBJ2-1; 10 nucleotides agree with TRBD2. Germline-derived CDR1 and CDR2 are SGHTA and FQGNSA. The CDR3 spans 19 residues. Losses at the gene ends were 5 bases for V and 0 bases for J; bases not matched to a gene: 13. The CDR3 here is CASSQRRLAGEPSYNEQFF. For the CDR3, the DNA is TGTGCCAGCAGCCAAAGGCGCCTAGCGGGAGAACCCTCCTACAATGAGCAGTTCTTC.

The sample holds one count of this clone. The chain has TRBV29-1 and TRBJ1-1, with a tentative D call TRBD1 (6 bases). CDR1 and CDR2 from the germline V gene are SQVTM and ANQGSEA. The CDR3 contains 12 residues. V was shortened by 3 bases and J by 9 bases, with 14 bases between the two germline ends. CDR3 residues: CSVEAQGDQAFF. CDR3 coding DNA: TGCAGCGTTGAGGCACAGGGCGATCAAGCTTTCTTT.